This TCR beta chain was captured by sequencing in a study of vaccination and CD4 T cells after COVID-19. Once obtained from cultured CD4+ T cells, the DNA was sequenced using the Oncomine TCR Beta short-read assay. Genomic DNA from cultured CD4+ T cells was extracted. MiXCR, applied by TCRdb to the PCR reads, yields one record per CDR3 protein. Altogether approximately 11,000 distinct CDR3 sequences are present, approximately 62% being singletons, with the ten largest covering around 10%. The CDR3 contains 15 residues. Germline lookup yields CDR1 SGHRS and CDR2 YFSETQ. V shed 2 bases and J shed 3 bases, with 13 bases lying between them. On this clonotype itself: Its specificity is not known.

Noted treatment: roughly ten-day PBMC culture with coronavirus spike peptide pools or control peptides (ViraFEST assay). This chain joins TRBV5-1 and TRBJ2-3; tentatively, D is TRBD2 (6 bases). The sample consisted of CD4+ T cells from blood, cultured in vitro. The receptor was isolated from a human donor who had recovered from COVID-19. Here the CDR3 reads CASSLLIRGTDTQYF. CDR3 in DNA: TGCGCCAGCAGCTTACTTATTCGGGGGACAGATACGCAGTATTTT.